Described below is a single TCR beta chain sequence and its context. At one end, the junction sequence differs from germline, possibly due to a read error. Germline V lookup: CDR1 KGHSH, CDR2 LQKENI. The CDR3 is 13 amino acids. Sequencing used immunoSEQ multiplex PCR; TCRdb keeps in-frame clones, though not all of them. The profile shows 100,000 to 150,000 clones, around 89% of them singletons. The sample originates from a study of blood T cell repertoires in COVID-19. As for the study in general: COVID-19 samples, acute and convalescent, were from the United States, Italy and Spain.

The TCR originated in a man in his sixties with COVID-19, enrolled during active disease. Sequencing used peripheral blood. This chain links TRBV18 with TRBJ2-1; D possibly corresponds to TRBD2 (6 bases). CDR3 loop: CASSRDSDNEQFF. The CDR3 DNA reads as TGTGCCAGCTCCAGGGACTCCGACAATGAGCAGTTCTTC.